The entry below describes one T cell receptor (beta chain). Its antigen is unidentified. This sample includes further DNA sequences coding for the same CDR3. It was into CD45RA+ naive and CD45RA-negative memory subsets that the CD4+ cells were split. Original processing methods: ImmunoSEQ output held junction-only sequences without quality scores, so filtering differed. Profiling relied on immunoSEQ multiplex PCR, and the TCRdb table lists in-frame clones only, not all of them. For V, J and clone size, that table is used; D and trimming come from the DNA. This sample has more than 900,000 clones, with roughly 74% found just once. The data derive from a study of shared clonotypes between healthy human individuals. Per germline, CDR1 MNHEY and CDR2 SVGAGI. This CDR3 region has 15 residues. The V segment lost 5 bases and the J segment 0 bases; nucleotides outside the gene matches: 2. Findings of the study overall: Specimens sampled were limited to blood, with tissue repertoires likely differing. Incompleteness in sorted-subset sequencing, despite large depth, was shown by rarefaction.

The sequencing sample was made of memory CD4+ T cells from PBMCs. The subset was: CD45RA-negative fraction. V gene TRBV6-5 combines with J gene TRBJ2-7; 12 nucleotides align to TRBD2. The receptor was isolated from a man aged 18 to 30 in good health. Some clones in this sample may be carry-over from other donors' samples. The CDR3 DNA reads TGTGCCAGCAGTCCTAGCGGGAGGGCCTCCTACGAGCAGTACTTC. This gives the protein CASSPSGRASYEQYF.